This section outlines one T cell receptor (beta chain) sequence together with its context. There is no known antigen for this receptor. This entry comes from a study of CXCR3-negative and CXCR3-positive naive CD8 T cells (dated by TCRdb to between 2018 and 2021). A note on the overall study: In total, 110 million to 150 million TRB reads were obtained, corresponding to roughly 1.5 +/- 0.3 million reads per library. Diversity and physicochemical repertoire analyses were performed on 11 donors pooled from two independent experiments. TRBV-TRBJ cluster analysis included naive subsets from roughly 5 donors and memory cells from 3 donors. Study-wide conclusions, independent of this receptor: Compared with CXCR3-negative naive cells, CXCR3-positive naive cells had TRB CDR3s with higher hydrophobicity (lower Kidera factor 4), lower energy, and higher strength and volume indices. Freshly isolated PBMCs were used for most assays because CXCR3 expression partially decreased after cryopreservation. Comparably high repertoire diversity was found in both naive subsets, whereas much lower repertoire diversity was found in memory CD8+ T cells. Within the same donor, TRBV-TRBJ usage looked similar between naive CXCR3-negative and CXCR3-positive cells, but memory cells had distinct patterns. Surface CD5, linked to self-reactivity in mice, was comparable between naive subsets; TCR interaction strength was therefore also inferred from TRB CDR3 physicochemical properties.

For every CD8+ T cell subset, over 250,000 cells were flow-sorted straight into RLT lysis buffer, and each subset was sorted in triplicate. To keep memory contaminants out, a stringent definition of naive CD8+ T cells was applied: CD45RO-CCR7+CD27+CD95-. Peripheral blood mononuclear cells were isolated from buffy coats using standard density gradient centrifugation. A FACSAria III was used to flow-sort naive CD8+ T cells into CXCR3-negative and CXCR3-positive populations. Total RNA was extracted from sorted cells with an RNeasy Mini Kit. From the germline V gene (reference sequence), CDR1 is LNHDA and CDR2 is SQIVND. Inclusive of the bounding cysteine and phenylalanine, the CDR3 is 15 residues long. DNA for this receptor is not on file. These reads were obtained on a NextSeq 550. The Human TCR Profiling Kit (MiLaboratory) was used to prepare UMI-labeled 5' RACE TRB cDNA libraries. The full amount of extracted RNA was used for cDNA synthesis, and the full amount of resulting cDNA was used for PCR amplification. Libraries were prepared in parallel with an identical number of PCR cycles. In the source study's methods: About 48,000 +/- 9,800 unique UMI-labeled TRB cDNA molecules per library were extracted with MIGEC and MiXCR, with at least two reads per UMI required. On average, each library contained approximately 40,000 +/- 10,000 functional in-frame TRB CDR3 nucleotide clonotypes without stop codons. Diversity metrics, including normalized Shannon-Wiener and Chao1, were computed in VDJtools after downsampling to 5000 UMI-labeled TRB molecules per sample. Clonotype-size-weighted physicochemical properties of the central five CDR3 residues (interaction energy, strength, volume and Kidera factor 4) were computed in VDJtools. Following TCRdb reprocessing, every CDR3 protein sequence forms one entry, and DNA is not provided. TCRdb, not the original authors, processed these V and J calls. This sample's records show around 60,000 distinct CDR3 sequences. 0.5% to 0.55% of the sample belongs to the ten largest clones.

The sample was naive CXCR3+ CD8+ T cells from blood. Reading the label with the study, this specimen's cell subset or site is: CD45RO-CCR7+CD27+CD95- naive CD8+ T cells expressing CXCR3 (TNR3+). Rearrangement joined TRBV19 to TRBJ1-6. The TCR comes from a human donor in good health. Some clones in this sample may be carry-over from other donors' samples. The CDR3 protein sequence reads: CASSIGTTYNSPLHF.